This T cell receptor beta chain was obtained from a study of neurological immune-mediated disorders. This clonotype was counted many times. TCRdb recomputed calls from the 5' RACE reads with MiXCR, one row per CDR3 protein. The data contain about 70,000 distinct CDR3 sequences, 3% to 4% of them singletons. This CDR3 has 14 residues. Germline-derived CDR1 and CDR2 are SGHRS and YFSETQ. V was trimmed by 0 bases and J by 1 base, leaving 7 bases between them. The TCR comes from a woman between 50 and 59 years old with multiple sclerosis. Sequenced material: PBMCs. The V and J genes are TRBV5-1 and TRBJ1-1; D is undetermined. CDR3 residues: CASSLVTENTEAFF. In nucleotides, the CDR3 is TGCGCCAGCAGCTTGGTTACAGAGAACACTGAAGCTTTCTTT.